This TCR beta chain appears in the sequencing data of a study of PD-1 blockade in classical Hodgkin lymphoma. General observations from the study: It was among complete responders that baseline diversity resembled that of newly diagnosed patients. In CD4+ cells, TCR diversity went up significantly by C4D1, but in CD8+ cells it did not.

This clone has only a few counts. Antigen: not known. The V gene's germline CDR1 is MDHEN and CDR2 SYDVKM. Trimming removed 8 bases from V and 5 bases from J; junction bases left unmatched: 6. This CDR3 has 13 amino acids. With no exception, relapse followed autologous stem cell transplantation in all patients, and brentuximab vedotin exposure varied. Researchers used magnetic negative selection to pull out pure CD4+ T cells from thawed PBMCs. Libraries were prepared by immunoSEQ multiplex PCR; TCRdb keeps only in-frame clonotypes and omits some of them. The sample lists under 8,500 clones; roughly 80% were seen once.

This specimen consisted of CD4+ T cells from blood, obtained at baseline. The origin of this receptor is a human donor with classical Hodgkin lymphoma. The chain has TRBV28 and TRBJ1-5; 7 nucleotides match TRBD1. CDR3 sequence: CASRDRDYQPQHF. DNA of the CDR3: TGTGCCAGCCGGGACAGAGACTATCAGCCCCAGCATTTT.